This TCR beta chain was sequenced during a study of molecular identifiers for immune sequencing clone quantification. Study details: Replicates split RNA from approximately 22,000 or 94,000 naive CD8 cells five ways, and the researchers sequenced four portions. The study, taken as a whole, reports: Clones that had above 20 RNA copies took up over 99% of effector molecules but under 1% in naive cells. A shared barcode on identical TCR molecules could lead to underestimated sizes for highly expanded clones.

This CDR3 region has 14 residues. Germline loops: CDR1 LNHDA, CDR2 SQIVND (reference sequence). On this clonotype: Antigen specificity is unknown. A read error may explain this, as a much larger clone is one base away.

As CD8+CD4-CCR7+CD45RA+ cells, naive CD8 T cells were sorted. One entry per CDR3 protein results from TCRdb running MiXCR on the PCR reads. The data show 63,000 or so distinct CDR3 sequences, about a sixth seen once. The receptor was derived from a human donor in good health. Some libraries in this study had Jurkat cell RNA spiked in. Sequenced: naive CD8+ T cells from blood, with Jurkat cell RNA spiked in. Subset noted: FACS-sorted CD8+CD4-CCR7+CD45RA+ naive T cells. This chain joins TRBV19 and TRBJ2-1; 11 bases line up with TRBD2. The CDR3 loop is CASSELLAGEEQLF. In DNA, the CDR3 is TGTGCCAGTAGTGAATTACTAGCGGGGGAGGAGCAGCTCTTC.